What follows are 23 T cell receptor beta chains derived from one specimen sequenced in a study of T cell repertoires in cytomegalovirus infection. TCRdb reprocessed the reads with MiXCR, giving one entry per CDR3 protein. The sample holds approximately 500,000 distinct CDR3 sequences, approximately 11% seen once. The sequencing input was PBMCs. The receptors originated from a human donor in good health (CMV status not recorded). Some clones in this sample may be carry-over from other donors' samples.

The gene calls are TRBV20-1 and TRBJ2-7; D remains ambiguous. The V end lost 3 bases, the J end lost 2 bases, and 8 bases lay between the germline ends. CDR1 DFQATT and CDR2 SNEGSKA come from the germline V gene (reference sequence). The CDR3 covers 12 residues. This CDR3 is CSASDQTYEQYF. CDR3 bases: TGCAGTGCTAGTGATCAGACCTACGAGCAGTACTTC.

This clonotype was observed many times. The genes are TRBV7-9 and TRBJ1-1, with no clear D. CDR1 SEHNR and CDR2 FQNEAQ come from the germline V gene (reference sequence). The CDR3 extends over 10 amino acids. Between the trimmed V and J ends, which lost 1 base and 10 bases, there was a span of 4 bases. CDR3 amino acids: CASSLESAFF. The CDR3 DNA is TGTGCCAGCAGCTTAGAATCAGCTTTCTTT.

This clonotype was detected many times. The chain is built from TRBV7-6 and TRBJ2-3; 7 bases fit TRBD2. The CDR3 contains 17 residues. Germline CDR1 SGHVS, CDR2 FNYEAQ. The trim removed 2 bases at V and 3 bases at J, leaving 11 bases unmatched. The DNA for the CDR3 is TGTGCCAGCAGCTTAAGGATTCCAGCGGGGTTGACAGATACGCAGTATTTT. This sequence encodes CASSLRIPAGLTDTQYF. Supplemented by reference TRBV7-6 and TRBJ2-3, the full variable domain reads GAGVSQSPRYKVTKRGQDVALRCDPISGHVSLYWYRQALGQGPEFLTYFNYEAQQDKSGLPNDRFSAERPEGSISTLTIQRTEQRDSAMYRCASSLRIPAGLTDTQYFGPGTRLTVL.

This clonotype was counted at least ten times. The chain is built from TRBV2 and TRBJ2-2, with TRBD2 matching 9 bases. Germline V gene sequence: CDR1 SNHLY, CDR2 FYNNEI. V was clipped by 7 bases and J by 5 bases; unmatched bases: 8. The CDR3 is made up of 15 amino acids. CDR3 DNA: TGTGCCAGCATGTCGACTAGCGGCTTGACCGGGGAGCTGTTTTTT. Amino acid sequence: CASMSTSGLTGELFF.

This clonotype was seen at least ten times. CDR3 in amino acids: CSAASARMGSPTDTQYF. CDR3 coding DNA: TGCAGCGCCGCCTCCGCTAGGATGGGTTCCCCCACAGATACGCAGTATTTT. The chain uses TRBV29-1 and TRBJ2-3, with D unresolved. With 7 bases removed from V and 2 bases from J, the gap between germline ends came to 25 bases. Germline V gene lookup returns CDR1 SQVTM and CDR2 ANQGSEA. The CDR3 covers 17 residues.

This clonotype has just a few counts. The chain links TRBV20-1 to TRBJ2-1; D is uncertain. Germline loops: CDR1 DFQATT, CDR2 SNEGSKA (reference sequence). The CDR3 spans 11 residues. The ends were cut back, 6 bases at V and 5 bases at J, with 8 bases in the middle. In DNA, the CDR3 is TGCAGTGCCCTAACACACAATGAGCAGTTCTTC. Translated, it gives CSALTHNEQFF.

This clonotype was picked up many times. CDR3 amino acids: CASRPLQETQYF. The CDR3, as DNA: TGTGCCAGCAGGCCGCTCCAAGAGACCCAGTACTTC. V gene TRBV7-9 combines with J gene TRBJ2-5, with D uncertain. The CDR3 has 12 residues. Looked up from germline, CDR1 is SEHNR and CDR2 is FQNEAQ (reference sequence). V lost 6 bases, J lost 1 base, and 6 bases lay in between.

The sample holds many counts of this clonotype. V gene TRBV29-1 combines with J gene TRBJ2-3; a weak D match, TRBD2 (6 bases). CDR1 is SQVTM, CDR2 ANQGSEA, per germline. The CDR3 totals 16 residues. Trimming cost V 8 bases and J 1 base, with 22 bases left between them. The CDR3, as DNA: TGCAGCTGTTTCCTAATGTCCGGGAGCGGCACAGATACGCAGTATTTT. Its translation: CSCFLMSGSGTDTQYF.

This clonotype was seen more than once but under ten times. The V call is TRBV7-3, the J call TRBJ2-2, with 8 bases that match TRBD1. This CDR3 is built from 14 residues. Looked up from germline, CDR1 is SGHTA and CDR2 is FQGTGA. The V gene end was trimmed by 5 bases and the J gene end by 6 bases; junction bases not matched to a gene: 5. The CDR3 is CASSLDRGPGELFF. CDR3 nucleotides: TGTGCCAGCAGCCTTGACAGGGGCCCCGGGGAGCTGTTTTTT.

This clonotype has ten or more counts. V is TRBV19 and J is TRBJ1-1, with a possible D match to TRBD1 (5 bases). Germline V gene lookup returns CDR1 LNHDA and CDR2 SQIVND (reference sequence). V lost 4 bases and J 1 base, leaving 19 bases between the germline ends. There are 17 residues in the CDR3. CDR3: CASSTIPGPGRNTEAFF. CDR3 nucleotide sequence: TGTGCCAGTAGTACCATCCCCGGGCCAGGGAGGAACACTGAAGCTTTCTTT. Full variable domain (remainder filled in from reference TRBV19 and TRBJ1-1): DGGITQSPKYLFRKEGQNVTLSCEQNLNHDAMYWYRQDPGQGLRLIYYSQIVNDFQKGDIAEGYSVSREKKESFPLTVTSAQKNPTAFYLCASSTIPGPGRNTEAFFGQGTRLTVV.

There are a few counts of this clonotype. The chain employs TRBV12-5 and TRBJ1-2; no definite D call. CDR1 and CDR2 from the germline V gene are LGHNT and FRNRAP. The germline V and J ends were trimmed by 1 base and 8 bases, with 11 bases remaining between them. The CDR3 length is 13 residues. Here the CDR3 DNA reads TGTGCTAGTGGTTTGGGAAAGCTTGGGGGCTACACCTTC. Translation: CASGLGKLGGYTF. Full variable domain (outside the CDR3, taken from reference TRBV12-5 and TRBJ1-2): DARVTQTPRHKVTEMGQEVTMRCQPILGHNTVFWYRQTMMQGLELLAYFRNRAPLDDSGMPKDRFSAEMPDATLATLKIQPSEPRDSAVYFCASGLGKLGGYTFGSGTRLTVV.

This clonotype has a count of ten or more. The CDR3 reads CATGEEQPHTGELFF. The CDR3 nucleotides read TGTGCCACCGGGGAGGAACAGCCTCACACCGGGGAGCTGTTTTTT. The chain couples TRBV28 to TRBJ2-2, with D tentatively TRBD2 (6 bases). Trimming took off 10 bases at V and 3 bases at J, with 18 bases between the two ends. The CDR3 length is 15 residues. From germline, CDR1 is MDHEN and CDR2 SYDVKM.

The CDR3 loop reads CASSFGQGRFAKHQPQHF. In DNA, the CDR3 is TGTGCCAGTAGTTTCGGACAGGGGCGATTTGCAAAGCATCAGCCCCAGCATTTT. V gene TRBV19 combines with J gene TRBJ1-5; 9 positions agree with TRBD1. The germline V gene encodes CDR1 LNHDA and CDR2 SQIVND (reference sequence). CDR3 length: 18 residues. The ends lost 5 bases at V and 5 bases at J; junction bases unmatched: 16.

Turning to this clonotype: This sequence may be a read error, since a much larger clone differs from it by one base. V gene TRBV7-2 combines with J gene TRBJ2-7; 8 positions agree with TRBD2. The CDR3 totals 15 residues. Looked up from germline, CDR1 is SGHTA and CDR2 is FQGNSA. V gave up 5 bases and J gave up 0 bases; unmatched junction bases: 6. The CDR3 nucleotides are TGTGCCAGCAGCCTTAGCCGGGGGGGCTCCTACGAGCAGTACTTC. Encoded protein: CASSLSRGGSYEQYF. The full variable domain, with the rest looked up from reference TRBV7-2 and TRBJ2-7, is GAGVSQSPSNKVTEKGKDVELRCDPISGHTALYWYRQSLGQGLEFLIYFQGNSAPDKSGLPSDRFSAERTGGSVSTLTIQRTQQEDSAVYLCASSLSRGGSYEQYFGPGTRLTVT.

This clonotype was detected ten times or more. The rearrangement joins TRBV6-2 or TRBV6-3 to TRBJ2-1, with TRBD2 matching over 9 bases. V shed 0 bases and J 2 bases; nucleotides not matched to a gene: 2. This CDR3 has 16 amino acids. Germline V gene data show CDR1 as MNHEY and CDR2 as SVGEGT. DNA of the CDR3: TGTGCCAGCAGTTACTCGCGCGGGAGGGCCTACAATGAGCAGTTCTTC. Protein: CASSYSRGRAYNEQFF.

In its sample, this clonotype was seen a few times. V gene TRBV7-3 combines with J gene TRBJ2-7; D is undetermined. Germline V gene data show CDR1 as SGHTA and CDR2 as FQGTGA. V lost 1 base, J lost 2 bases, and 9 bases lay in between. This CDR3 has 14 amino acids. The CDR3 bases are TGTGCCAGCAGCTTAAACCCAGGAGCCTACGAGCAGTACTTC. It yields the protein CASSLNPGAYEQYF.

This clonotype has ten or more counts. V is TRBV27 and J is TRBJ1-2; D unresolved. Germline V gene data show CDR1 as MNHEY and CDR2 as SMNVEV (reference sequence). V lost 0 bases to trimming and J lost 1 base, with 9 bases between them. This CDR3 spans 15 amino acids. The CDR3 here is CASSLSASFNYGYTF. DNA for the CDR3: TGTGCCAGCAGTTTATCAGCCAGCTTTAACTATGGCTACACCTTC.

This clonotype was observed a few times. The chain links TRBV5-1 to TRBJ2-2; TRBD2 matches 10 bases. The CDR3 is 15 amino acids. V lost 4 bases and J lost 3; bases outside the gene matches: 3. CDR1 and CDR2 from the germline V gene are SGHRS and YFSETQ. CDR3 sequence reads: CASSGSGRDTGELFF. The CDR3 nucleotides are TGCGCCAGCAGCGGGAGCGGGAGGGACACCGGGGAGCTGTTTTTT.

At least ten counts were recorded for this clonotype. This chain uses TRBV7-3 with TRBJ2-1, with 10 nucleotides matching TRBD2. Losses at the gene ends were 1 base for V and 8 bases for J; bases not matched to a gene: 8. The CDR3 runs to 16 residues. Germline V lookup: CDR1 SGHTA, CDR2 FQGTGA. CDR3 region: CASSLRLAGQHDEQFF. The CDR3 bases are TGTGCCAGCAGCTTAAGACTAGCGGGTCAGCATGATGAGCAGTTCTTC.

This clonotype was observed many times. The rearrangement uses TRBV2 and TRBJ1-2, with D possibly TRBD1 on 6 matching bases. The ends were cut back, 2 bases at V and 4 bases at J, with 17 bases in the middle. CDR1 is SNHLY, CDR2 FYNNEI, per germline. The CDR3 covers 16 residues. CDR3 protein: CASSEFRDTTLYGYTF. The CDR3 nucleotides read TGTGCCAGCAGTGAATTTCGGGACACCACACTCTATGGCTACACCTTC.

This clonotype was seen a few times. This chain connects TRBV12-3 or TRBV12-4 to TRBJ1-2; 9 bases align to TRBD1. The CDR3 runs 15 residues. Trimming at V came to 6 bases and at J to 4 bases, leaving 9 bases not matched to a gene. The CDR3 DNA sequence: TGTGCCAGCAGCCCCGGGACAGGGATGTCCTATGGCTACACCTTC. Translated: CASSPGTGMSYGYTF.

The rearrangement joins TRBV3-1 to TRBJ1-6; D unclear. The V and J ends lost 3 bases and 1 base respectively, with 4 bases between them. Germline V gene sequence: CDR1 LGHDT, CDR2 YNNKEL (reference sequence). The CDR3 is 14 residues long. Written as DNA, the CDR3 is TGTGCCAGCAGCCAGGAATCCTATAATTCACCCCTCCACTTT. Encoded protein: CASSQESYNSPLHF.

This clonotype was recorded many times. This chain uses TRBV6-1 with TRBJ1-5; tentatively, D is TRBD1 (5 bases). Germline lookup yields CDR1 MNHNS and CDR2 SASEGT. CDR3 size: 15 residues. The V and J ends lost 6 bases and 9 bases respectively, with 21 bases between them. The CDR3 DNA reads as TGTGCCAGCAGCCCCACCGGGACGGTCTTGGGGCCCCAGCATTTT. Protein product: CASSPTGTVLGPQHF.